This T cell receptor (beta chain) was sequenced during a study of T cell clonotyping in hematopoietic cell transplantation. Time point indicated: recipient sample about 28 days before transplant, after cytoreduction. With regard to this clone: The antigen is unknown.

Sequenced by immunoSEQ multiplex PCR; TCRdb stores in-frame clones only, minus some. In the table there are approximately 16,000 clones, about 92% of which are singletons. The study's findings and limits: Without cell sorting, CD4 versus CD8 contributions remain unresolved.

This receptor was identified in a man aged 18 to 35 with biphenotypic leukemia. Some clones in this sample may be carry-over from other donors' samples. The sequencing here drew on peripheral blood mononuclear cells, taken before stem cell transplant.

CDR3 coding DNA: TGTGCCAGCAGTTGGACAGGGGCCCAAGAGACCCAGTACTTC. This codes for CASSWTGAQETQYF. The chain carries TRBV28 and TRBJ2-5; 9 positions agree with TRBD1. The CDR3 runs to 14 residues. Germline V gene lookup returns CDR1 MDHEN and CDR2 SYDVKM. V lost 4 bases to trimming and J lost 1 base; unmatched junction nucleotides: 1. The complete variable domain, with remaining parts taken from reference TRBV28 and TRBJ2-5, reads DVKVTQSSRYLVKRTGEKVFLECVQDMDHENMFWYRQDPGLGLRLIYFSYDVKMKEKGDIPEGYSVSREKKERFSLILESASTNQTSMYLCASSWTGAQETQYFGPGTRLLVL.